One and the same sample provided the 16 T cell receptor beta chains below, sequenced in a study of vaccination effects on CD4 cells after COVID-19. Using viral peptide pools, the ViraFEST assay grew out antigen-specific CD4+ T cells prior to sequencing. On day 10 of culture, CD4+ T cells were separated out. No vaccinee had earlier SARS-CoV-2 infection, and nucleocapsid antibodies were negative. The antigens of these receptors remain unknown. Repertoires were generated with immunoSEQ multiplex PCR, while TCRdb's copy carries only in-frame clones and drops some. The sample lists over 25,000 clones, approximately 80% occurring once. Sequences were derived from CD4+ T cells from PBMCs cultured with HCoV-NL63 spike peptides, sampled before COVID-19 vaccination. The receptor source for this set is a human donor who received a COVID-19 vaccine.

This clone was counted between two and nine times. The chain combines TRBV10-3 with TRBJ2-7, with no clear D. Germline values: CDR1 ENHRY, CDR2 SYGVKD. This CDR3 is 14 amino acids long. V was pared by 3 bases and J by 3 bases, with 12 bases between. The CDR3 sequence: CAISELTVNYEQYF. CDR3 sequence (DNA): TGTGCCATCAGTGAATTGACTGTTAACTACGAGCAGTACTTC.

In this sample, this clone turned up a few times. The rearrangement links TRBV28 to TRBJ2-7; D not resolved. The germline gives CDR1 MDHEN, CDR2 SYDVKM. This CDR3 contains 14 residues. Trimming shortened V by 5 bases and J by 7 bases, and 18 bases separated the two germline ends. The CDR3 nucleotides read TGTGCCAGCAGTACGCCTGGGCCTTTTCGAGAGCAGTACTTC. Its protein product is CASSTPGPFREQYF.

The rearrangement joins TRBV10-3 to TRBJ1-5; the match to TRBD1 covers 9 bases. The V gene's germline CDR1 is ENHRY and CDR2 SYGVKD. Losses at the gene ends were 10 bases for V and 4 bases for J; bases not matched to a gene: 5. The CDR3 has 13 amino acids. CDR3 DNA sequence: TGTGCCACGCAGGACAGGGGTAATCAGCCCCAGCATTTT. Translating it yields CATQDRGNQPQHF.

This sequence joins TRBV6-2 or TRBV6-3 and TRBJ2-1, with 13 bases matching TRBD2. The CDR3 sequence is 14 residues long. Germline V gene lookup returns CDR1 MNHEY and CDR2 SVGEGT. The V segment lost 5 bases and the J segment 6 bases; nucleotides outside the gene matches: 1. CDR3 amino acids: CASSGTSGTNEQFF. The CDR3 DNA follows: TGTGCCAGCAGTGGGACTAGCGGGACCAATGAGCAGTTCTTC.

The chain carries TRBV7-9 and TRBJ2-4, with D unclear. With 5 bases removed from V and 2 bases from J, the gap between germline ends came to 13 bases. CDR1 SEHNR and CDR2 FQNEAQ come from the germline V gene (reference sequence). This CDR3 has 15 amino acids. In DNA form, the CDR3 reads TGTGCCAGCAGCCCTCTGGTGTGGACCAAAAACATTCAGTACTTC. The encoded protein is CASSPLVWTKNIQYF.

In its sample, this clone was seen once. The CDR3 region is CASSLVKGGNEQFF. CDR3 DNA sequence: TGTGCCAGCAGCTTGGTTAAGGGGGGCAATGAGCAGTTCTTC. The rearrangement joins TRBV5-4 to TRBJ2-1; D tentatively reads TRBD1 or TRBD2 (6 bases each). The CDR3 is 14 amino acids. Germline lookup yields CDR1 SGHNT and CDR2 YYREEE (reference sequence). The germline V and J ends were trimmed by 0 bases and 6 bases, with 10 bases remaining between them. Combining the CDR3 with reference TRBV5-4 and TRBJ2-1 gives the whole variable domain ETGVTQSPTHLIKTRGQQVTLRCSSQSGHNTVSWYQQALGQGPQFIFQYYREEENGRGNFPPRFSGLQFPNYSSELNVNALELDDSALYLCASSLVKGGNEQFFGPGTRLTVL.

This rearrangement joins TRBV4-2 to TRBJ2-5; 9 bases align to TRBD2. The ends lost 0 bases at V and 4 bases at J; junction bases unmatched: 12. Germline CDR1 is LGHNA and CDR2 is YNFKEQ. The CDR3 has 18 residues. The CDR3 sequence: CASSQDRRSGRTGETQYF. DNA for the CDR3: TGTGCCAGCAGCCAAGATCGAAGAAGCGGGAGGACAGGAGAGACCCAGTACTTC.

This chain joins TRBV28 and TRBJ1-1; D is unclear. Trimming removed 3 bases from V and 5 bases from J, with 16 bases in between. Germline V gene data show CDR1 as MDHEN and CDR2 as SYDVKM. CDR3 length: 15 residues. CDR3 sequence: CASSFPGLRRTEAFF. The CDR3 nucleotides are TGTGCCAGCAGTTTCCCCGGCCTCCGACGGACTGAAGCTTTCTTT.

This chain uses TRBV4-2 with TRBJ1-3; D gene uncertain. Germline CDR1 is LGHNA and CDR2 is YNFKEQ. Between the trimmed V and J ends, which lost 0 bases and 0 bases, there was a span of 9 bases. There are 16 residues in the CDR3. Here the CDR3 reads CASSQDGPRSGNTIYF. CDR3 nucleotides: TGTGCCAGCAGCCAAGACGGGCCCCGCTCTGGAAACACCATATATTTT.

This chain joins TRBV25-1 and TRBJ2-1, with 8 bases fitting TRBD1. CDR1 MGHDK and CDR2 SYGVNS come from the germline V gene. Trimming at V came to 1 base and at J to 5 bases, leaving 10 bases not matched to a gene. This CDR3 comprises 17 residues. In DNA form, the CDR3 reads TGTGCCAGCAGTGAATCTGGGCGAGGACAGGGCCACAATGAGCAGTTCTTC. It specifies CASSESGRGQGHNEQFF.

This clone was counted a few times. In nucleotides, the CDR3 is TGTGCCAGCAGCCTTCCGGGACTAGGGAATGAGCAGTTCTTC. Translated, it gives CASSLPGLGNEQFF. The rearrangement links TRBV5-4 to TRBJ2-1, with 8 bases lining up with TRBD2. Trimming removed 4 bases from V and 7 bases from J; junction bases left unmatched: 7. CDR1 and CDR2 from the germline V gene are SGHNT and YYREEE (reference sequence). The CDR3 runs 14 residues. Variable domain in full (rest from reference TRBV5-4 and TRBJ2-1): ETGVTQSPTHLIKTRGQQVTLRCSSQSGHNTVSWYQQALGQGPQFIFQYYREEENGRGNFPPRFSGLQFPNYSSELNVNALELDDSALYLCASSLPGLGNEQFFGPGTRLTVL.

V and J are TRBV2 and TRBJ2-3, with TRBD2 identical over 7 bases. Germline-derived CDR1 and CDR2 are SNHLY and FYNNEI. V lost 4 bases, J lost 3 bases, and 7 bases stayed unmatched. This CDR3 contains 15 residues. The CDR3 sequence is CASSAREEPTDTQYF. The DNA for the CDR3 is TGTGCCAGCAGTGCCCGGGAGGAGCCGACAGATACGCAGTATTTT. The variable domain in full, completed from reference TRBV2 and TRBJ2-3, reads EPEVTQTPSHQVTQMGQEVILRCVPISNHLYFYWYRQILGQKVEFLVSFYNNEISEKSEIFDDQFSVERPDGSNFTLKIRSTKLEDSAMYFCASSAREEPTDTQYFGPGTRLTVL.

This chain connects TRBV6-2 or TRBV6-3 to TRBJ2-3; D unresolved. The V and J ends lost 4 bases and 5 bases respectively, with 7 bases between them. The germline gives CDR1 MNHEY, CDR2 SVGEGT. The length of the CDR3 is 12 residues. CDR3 in DNA: TGTGCCAGCAGTTCCTCGCAAGATACGCAGTATTTT. This translates into CASSSSQDTQYF.

The chain is built from TRBV11-3 and TRBJ2-3, with TRBD2 matching over 8 bases. The CDR3 is made up of 14 amino acids. V was pared by 8 bases and J by 5 bases, with 9 bases of the junction left unmatched. Germline V CDR1 and CDR2: SGHNT, YENEEA. CDR3 DNA sequence: TGTGCCAGCTCTACAACTAGCGGTGTAGATACGCAGTATTTT. Amino acids: CASSTTSGVDTQYF.

V is TRBV12-3 or TRBV12-4 and J is TRBJ1-6; a weak D match, TRBD1 (6 bases). CDR3 length: 13 residues. The germline V and J ends were trimmed by 6 bases and 8 bases, with 11 bases remaining between them. As DNA, the CDR3 is TGTGCCAGCAGCACAGGGTTGGATTCACCCCTCCACTTT. Protein: CASSTGLDSPLHF.

V and J are TRBV28 and TRBJ1-2; perhaps TRBD1 as D (6 bases). Deletions cut 4 bases from V and 4 bases from J, with 13 bases between. Germline CDR1 and CDR2: MDHEN and SYDVKM. This CDR3 has 14 residues. The CDR3 protein is CASSSPEGVYGYTF. The CDR3 coding sequence is TGTGCCAGCAGTTCCCCCGAGGGGGTCTATGGCTACACCTTC.